Given below is one T cell receptor beta chain in context. This sample was included in a study of blood T cell repertoires in COVID-19. This CDR3 has 15 amino acids. Trimming took 5 bases from V and 5 from J, leaving 15 bases between them. Germline V gives CDR1 MDHEN, CDR2 SYDVKM. Sequencing used immunoSEQ multiplex PCR; TCRdb keeps in-frame clones, though not all of them. The sample holds some 150,000 clones, around 82% seen once. This sequence was found in a man in his 60s with active or convalescent COVID-19. The sample consisted of peripheral blood. This sequence joins TRBV28 and TRBJ1-4; D is perhaps TRBD1 (5 bases). The CDR3, as DNA: TGTGCCAGCAGTACCTCGACAGCCCCCAATGAAAAACTGTTTTTT. Translation gives CASSTSTAPNEKLFF.